Given below is one TCR beta chain in context. This specimen comes from a study of blood T cell repertoires in COVID-19. Here immunoSEQ multiplex PCR was the method, and the copy in TCRdb shows in-frame clones only, minus some. The sample has roughly 150,000 clones, 75% to 90% seen once. Participants came from about 24 US areas, aged roughly 18 to 89 years. Germline V gene lookup returns CDR1 LNHDA and CDR2 SQIVND (reference sequence). CDR3 length: 14 residues. Trimming removed 2 bases at V and 5 bases at J, with 12 bases between. This chain links TRBV19 with TRBJ1-2; no clear D gene. This sequence was found in a man between 65 and 85 years old who had been exposed to COVID-19. The specimen was PBMCs or T cells enriched from blood (not recorded which). CDR3 bases: TGTGCCAGTAGTATAAACGGGTCCCCGTATGGCTACACCTTC. Amino acid sequence: CASSINGSPYGYTF.